This T cell receptor beta chain comes out of a study of technical replicates of blood from several donors. Germline CDR1 reads SGHRS; CDR2 reads YFSETQ. V lost 4 bases and J lost 5, with 9 bases in between. This CDR3 has 12 amino acids. TCRdb's table, derived via immunoSEQ multiplex PCR, lists solely in-frame clones and lacks some. Of 75,000 to 90,000 clones listed, about 92% are singletons. The receptor was derived from a human donor in good health. The rearrangement uses TRBV5-1 and TRBJ2-5, with D unresolved. The specimen was T cells isolated from PBMCs. The CDR3, as DNA: TGCGCCAGCAGCGTGAGGCACGAGACCCAGTACTTC. Encoded protein: CASSVRHETQYF.